These 17 T cell receptor beta chains came from one sample sequenced in a study of T cell clonotyping in hematopoietic cell transplantation. Using immunoSEQ multiplex PCR, the repertoire was profiled, and TCRdb retains in-frame clones only, with some absent. The sample records about 19,000 clones, approximately 77% being singletons. Time point specified: recipient sample about 28 days before transplant, after cytoreduction. The starting material was peripheral blood mononuclear cells, obtained before stem cell transplant. All receptors derive from a man in his 60s with acute myeloid leukemia. Some clones in this sample may be carry-over from other donors' samples.

J is TRBJ2-7 and V is TRBV9; D is possibly TRBD2 (6 bases). The CDR3 runs to 14 residues. V lost 1 base, J lost 2 bases, and 10 bases lay in between. Per germline, CDR1 SGDLS and CDR2 YYNGEE. The CDR3 is CASSVRERAYEQYF. Written as DNA, the CDR3 is TGTGCCAGCAGCGTAAGGGAGCGGGCCTACGAGCAGTACTTC. The complete variable domain, with remaining parts taken from reference TRBV9 and TRBJ2-7, reads DSGVTQTPKHLITATGQRVTLRCSPRSGDLSVYWYQQSLDQGLQFLIQYYNGEERAKGNILERFSAQQFPDLHSELNLSSLELGDSALYFCASSVRERAYEQYFGPGTRLTVT.

This clone was detected only a few times. The V and J genes are TRBV11-2 and TRBJ2-2; D call uncertain. The V and J ends lost 2 bases and 3 bases respectively, with 7 bases between them. This CDR3 has 14 amino acids. Germline V lookup: CDR1 SGHAT, CDR2 FQNNGV. The CDR3 region is CASSLRSDTGELFF. As DNA, the CDR3 is TGTGCCAGCAGCTTAAGGTCTGACACCGGGGAGCTGTTTTTT.

CDR3 sequence: CASSNRGTDNSPLHF. The CDR3 coding sequence is TGTGCCAGCAGTAACAGGGGGACGGATAATTCACCCCTCCACTTT. The genes are TRBV6-6 and TRBJ1-6, with 8 bases lining up with TRBD1. The J segment lost 5 bases and the V segment lost 5 bases, leaving 5 bases of the junction unmatched. Germline V lookup: CDR1 MNHNY, CDR2 SVGAGI (reference sequence). The CDR3 spans 15 residues.

The CDR3 DNA sequence: TGTGCCAGCAGCCGCCGGGACAGGGGAAATTCACCCCTCCACTTT. It specifies CASSRRDRGNSPLHF. The chain combines TRBV11-1 with TRBJ1-6, with 10 bases fitting TRBD1. CDR1 and CDR2 from the germline V gene are SGHAT and FQDESV (reference sequence). The CDR3 totals 15 residues. Germline trimming cut 5 bases from V and 7 bases from J; bases unmatched to any gene: 5.

The rearrangement links TRBV19 to TRBJ1-4; 7 bases align to TRBD1. V was clipped by 7 bases and J by 3 bases; unmatched bases: 11. The germline V gene has CDR1 LNHDA and CDR2 SQIVND (reference sequence). The CDR3 has 16 residues. The DNA for the CDR3 is TGTGCCAGTACTCCCCACATACAGGGGTCTAATGAAAAACTGTTTTTT. It encodes CASTPHIQGSNEKLFF.

This clone was picked up one time. This chain links TRBV7-6 with TRBJ2-5; the D gene could be TRBD1 or TRBD2 (6 bases each). Germline V gene sequence: CDR1 SGHVS, CDR2 FNYEAQ. Trimming removed 3 bases at V and 5 bases at J, with 16 bases between. The CDR3 is 15 amino acids. This CDR3 is CASSLWGATGETQYF. The CDR3 DNA reads TGTGCCAGCAGCTTGTGGGGGGCCACTGGGGAGACCCAGTACTTC.

J is TRBJ2-2 and V is TRBV5-1; D is possibly TRBD2 (6 bases). From germline, CDR1 is SGHRS and CDR2 YFSETQ. With 4 bases removed from V and 4 bases from J, the gap between germline ends came to 17 bases. The CDR3 extends over 16 amino acids. The CDR3: CASSASGDGVTGELFF. The CDR3 coding sequence is TGCGCCAGCAGCGCGTCGGGGGATGGGGTCACCGGGGAGCTGTTTTTT.

This clone was found once. The chain is built from TRBV7-9 and TRBJ2-1; 13 bases are a match to TRBD2. Germline CDR1 is SEHNR and CDR2 is FQNEAQ (reference sequence). V shed 6 bases, J shed 7 bases, and the junction held 6 bases outside the gene matches. The CDR3 has 15 residues. This CDR3 is CASRGLAGTWNEQFF. The CDR3 region has the DNA TGTGCCAGCAGGGGACTAGCGGGGACGTGGAATGAGCAGTTCTTC.

This clone was detected only a few times. The chain combines TRBV25-1 with TRBJ1-1; D gene ambiguous. The germline gives CDR1 MGHDK, CDR2 SYGVNS. Trimming pared 5 bases from V and 3 bases from J, leaving 10 bases between. This CDR3 is built from 13 residues. CDR3 region: CASSPRGYTEAFF. For the CDR3, the DNA is TGTGCCAGCAGTCCACGGGGTTACACTGAAGCTTTCTTT.

The chain uses TRBV4-1 and TRBJ2-7; weak D call: TRBD2 (6 bases). From germline, CDR1 is MGHRA and CDR2 YSYEKL. The CDR3 is 15 amino acids. Deletions cut 0 bases from V and 2 bases from J, with 11 bases between. CDR3 loop: CASSQDLGLTYEQYF. The CDR3 nucleotides read TGCGCCAGCAGCCAAGACCTGGGACTTACCTACGAGCAGTACTTC.

This chain joins TRBV7-6 and TRBJ2-1; perhaps TRBD2 as D (5 bases). V gave up 6 bases and J gave up 5 bases, with 8 bases separating them. The CDR3 runs to 12 residues. Germline loops: CDR1 SGHVS, CDR2 FNYEAQ. CDR3 sequence (DNA): TGTGCCAGCAGGGGGAGAAACAATGAGCAGTTCTTC. It codes for CASRGRNNEQFF.

The rearrangement joins TRBV4-3 to TRBJ1-6; D unclear. Germline V gene lookup returns CDR1 LGHNA and CDR2 YSLEER. Trimming shortened V by 1 base and J by 3 bases, and 7 bases separated the two germline ends. There are 15 residues in the CDR3. The CDR3 DNA reads as TGCGCCAGCAGCCAAGTGGAATACTATAATTCACCCCTCCACTTT. Its translation: CASSQVEYYNSPLHF.

V usage is TRBV7-2 and J usage is TRBJ2-5; the D is unclear. Germline CDR1 is SGHTA and CDR2 is FQGNSA. V lost 1 base, J lost 4 bases, and 10 bases lay in between. The CDR3 extends over 14 amino acids. Here the CDR3 reads CASSLVAYGETQYF. The CDR3 coding sequence is TGTGCCAGCAGCTTAGTGGCGTATGGAGAGACCCAGTACTTC.

The chain couples TRBV29-1 to TRBJ2-3; D call uncertain. The CDR3 is 13 amino acids. Germline lookup yields CDR1 SQVTM and CDR2 ANQGSEA. Trimming took off 4 bases at V and 1 base at J, with 9 bases between the two ends. The CDR3 region has the DNA TGCAGCGTTGTCAAGGACGGCACAGATACGCAGTATTTT. This gives the protein CSVVKDGTDTQYF.

The chain links TRBV6-5 to TRBJ2-7, with 7 positions matching TRBD1. The junction had 9 bases not matched to a gene; V was cut back by 4 bases and J by 3 bases. CDR1 and CDR2 from the germline V gene are MNHEY and SVGAGI. The CDR3 spans 15 residues. This CDR3 reads CASSLRYGTVYEQYF. CDR3 sequence (DNA): TGTGCCAGCAGTTTACGCTACGGGACAGTCTACGAGCAGTACTTC.

The CDR3 is CASSRNDRGYEQYF. The CDR3 nucleotides read TGCGCCAGCAGCCGCAACGACAGGGGCTACGAGCAGTACTTC. The chain is built from TRBV5-1 and TRBJ2-7; the match to TRBD1 covers 8 bases. This CDR3 has 14 residues. V gave up 4 bases and J gave up 3 bases; unmatched junction bases: 6. Germline CDR1 reads SGHRS; CDR2 reads YFSETQ.

The chain is built from TRBV30 and TRBJ2-7; D assignment may be TRBD1 or TRBD2 (5 bases each). The V end lost 3 bases, the J end lost 4 bases, and 13 bases lay between the germline ends. Germline CDR1 reads GTSNPN; CDR2 reads SVGIG (reference sequence). This CDR3 has 13 amino acids. Here the CDR3 reads CAWSPGLGYEQYF. The CDR3 coding sequence is TGTGCCTGGAGCCCGGGGCTAGGTTACGAGCAGTACTTC.